The source of this T cell receptor beta chain is a study of CD8+ T cells in alopecia areata. RNA was extracted and reverse transcribed into cDNA as the sequencing template. Sequencing was performed with immunoSEQ multiplex PCR; in TCRdb, only in-frame clones are kept and a portion is missing. The table has 10,000 to 15,000 clones, around 62% seen once; the top ten hold around 15%. Specimens obtained from alopecia areata patients comprised lesional scalp punch biopsies and peripheral blood. The CDR3 runs 12 residues. Germline V gene lookup returns CDR1 KGHSH and CDR2 LQKENI. Trimming removed 3 bases at V and 4 bases at J, with 5 bases between.

The source of this sequence is a human donor with alopecia areata. The chain couples TRBV18 to TRBJ2-3; no definite D call. The sample comprised skin. The CDR3 nucleotides read TGTGCCAGCTCACCTAAATCAGATACGCAGTATTTT. Its translation is CASSPKSDTQYF.